Below, 22 T cell receptor beta chains from the same sample are listed, as sequenced in a study of T cells in Graves' hyperthyroidism and ophthalmopathy. RNA transcripts were the template for amplifying TCR beta CDR3 regions. First-round RT-PCR targeting the TCR CDR3 was performed with the HTBI primer set. TCRdb processed the multiplex PCR reads anew with MiXCR; each CDR3 protein has one entry. This table has fewer than 700,000 distinct CDR3 sequences, about a sixth appearing once. The specimen sequenced was blood. These receptors all stem from a woman between 18 and 29 years old with Graves' ophthalmopathy.

J is TRBJ2-2 and V is TRBV5-1; TRBD2 aligns across 12 bases. The CDR3 has 17 amino acids. The junction had 8 bases not matched to a gene; V was cut back by 4 bases and J by 4 bases. CDR1 SGHRS and CDR2 YFSETQ come from the germline V gene. The CDR3 DNA sequence: TGCGCCAGCAGCCCACCGACTAGCGGGAGTGGCACCGGGGAGCTGTTTTTT. This gives the protein CASSPPTSGSGTGELFF.

This clonotype was seen many times. The chain uses TRBV6-2 or TRBV6-3 and TRBJ1-1, with D possibly matching TRBD1 (6 bases). This CDR3 is 16 amino acids long. The V end lost 3 bases, the J end lost 1 base, and 15 bases lay between the germline ends. Germline CDR1 is MNHEY and CDR2 is SVGEGT. CDR3 sequence: CASSYSPGQRNTEAFF. The CDR3 nucleotides read TGTGCCAGCAGTTATTCACCGGGACAAAGGAACACTGAAGCTTTCTTT.

The chain carries TRBV12-3 or TRBV12-4 and TRBJ2-5; TRBD1 is a possible D gene (6 bases). This CDR3 contains 13 residues. The ends were cut back, 3 bases at V and 5 bases at J, with 10 bases in the middle. CDR3 nucleotide sequence: TGTGCCAGCAGTTTTGACAGGTGGGAGACCCAGTACTTC. Amino acids: CASSFDRWETQYF.

This clonotype was detected only a few times. This chain connects TRBV2 to TRBJ2-4, with 14 bases fitting TRBD2. V was pared by 7 bases and J by 0 bases, with 2 bases of the junction left unmatched. The V gene's germline CDR1 is SNHLY and CDR2 FYNNEI. This CDR3 is built from 16 residues. This CDR3 is CASKGLAGAAKNIQYF. For the CDR3, the DNA is TGTGCCAGCAAGGGACTAGCGGGAGCAGCCAAAAACATTCAGTACTTC.

This clonotype was counted only a few times. A read error may produce the germline difference seen at one junction end. The CDR3 is CASTLAGIGNTIYF. The CDR3 DNA sequence: TGCGCCAGCACCTTGGCCGGGATTGGAAACACCATATATTTT. The chain carries TRBV5-1 and TRBJ1-3; D uncertain. This CDR3 has 14 amino acids. The germline CDR1 and CDR2 sequences are SGHRS and YFSETQ.

This clonotype has just a few counts. The J gene is TRBJ2-3, the V gene TRBV9; no clear D gene. The V end was cut by 0 bases, the J end by 5 bases, with 10 bases between. This CDR3 spans 14 amino acids. In germline, CDR1 is SGDLS, CDR2 YYNGEE. CDR3 nucleotide sequence: TGTGCCAGCAGCGTAGCTACCATCCTAGATACGCAGTATTTT. It encodes CASSVATILDTQYF.

This clonotype was seen many times. The chain links TRBV7-9 to TRBJ1-1; TRBD1 matches 10 bases. Germline CDR1 and CDR2: SEHNR and FQNEAQ (reference sequence). The CDR3 covers 13 residues. Germline trimming cut 3 bases from V and 6 bases from J; bases unmatched to any gene: 1. The DNA of the CDR3 is TGTGCCAGCAGCTTGGGACAGGGGTCTGAAGCTTTCTTT. Protein sequence: CASSLGQGSEAFF.

CDR3 protein: CASTTDYSYNEQFF. As DNA, the CDR3 is TGTGCCAGCACGACGGACTACTCCTACAATGAGCAGTTCTTC. The chain recombines TRBV2 with TRBJ2-1, with D tentatively TRBD2 (6 bases). This CDR3 is 14 amino acids long. Germline V gives CDR1 SNHLY, CDR2 FYNNEI. The V and J ends lost 7 bases and 0 bases respectively, with 10 bases between them.

This clonotype has a handful of counts. The chain is built from TRBV5-6 and TRBJ2-1, with 8 bases lining up with TRBD1. CDR3 size: 15 residues. Germline V gene lookup returns CDR1 SGHDT and CDR2 YYEEEE. The V segment lost 2 bases and the J segment 7 bases; nucleotides outside the gene matches: 8. The CDR3 here is CASSFNRGSVNEQFF. CDR3 sequence (DNA): TGTGCCAGCAGCTTTAACAGGGGGTCGGTAAATGAGCAGTTCTTC.

The rearrangement links TRBV4-1 to TRBJ1-1; D gene uncertain. V lost 1 base and J lost 8, with 11 bases in between. Germline values: CDR1 MGHRA, CDR2 YSYEKL. There are 13 residues in the CDR3. For the CDR3, the DNA is TGCGCCAGCAGCCAAGGTTCCGTTTTGGAAGCTTTCTTT. Amino acid sequence: CASSQGSVLEAFF.

This chain joins TRBV9 and TRBJ1-4, with 9 bases identical to TRBD1. This CDR3 region has 15 residues. Germline V CDR1 and CDR2: SGDLS, YYNGEE. The V and J ends lost 4 bases and 12 bases, in that order; junction bases with no gene match: 13. This chain's CDR3 is CASSPPSGRQGELFF. CDR3 in DNA: TGTGCCAGCAGCCCTCCCTCAGGGAGACAGGGGGAACTGTTTTTT.

The sample holds many counts of this clonotype. V gene TRBV2 combines with J gene TRBJ1-1, with D perhaps TRBD1 (6 bases). V lost 6 bases and J 7 bases, leaving 18 bases between the germline ends. Germline V CDR1 and CDR2: SNHLY, FYNNEI. This CDR3 contains 14 residues. The CDR3 region has the DNA TGTGCCAGCAGGAGGGGCCGGGGGCCCCTTGAAGCTTTCTTT. Encoded protein: CASRRGRGPLEAFF. The whole variable domain, remainder taken from reference TRBV2 and TRBJ1-1, is EPEVTQTPSHQVTQMGQEVILRCVPISNHLYFYWYRQILGQKVEFLVSFYNNEISEKSEIFDDQFSVERPDGSNFTLKIRSTKLEDSAMYFCASRRGRGPLEAFFGQGTRLTVV.

This clonotype appeared many times. The rearrangement links TRBV12-3 or TRBV12-4 to TRBJ1-4; tentative D call: TRBD1 (5 bases). Trimming shortened V by 3 bases and J by 3 bases, and 11 bases separated the two germline ends. This CDR3 has 15 amino acids. DNA for the CDR3: TGTGCCAGCAGTTTGGGGCAGGTCGCTAATGAAAAACTGTTTTTT. Protein: CASSLGQVANEKLFF.

This chain links TRBV6-1 with TRBJ1-1; no firm D call. Trimming cost V 5 bases and J 3 bases, with 19 bases left between them. CDR3 size: 16 residues. Germline V gene data show CDR1 as MNHNS and CDR2 as SASEGT. For the CDR3, the DNA is TGTGCCAGCAGTACCCACCGGGGTGATGTGTACACTGAAGCTTTCTTT. It yields the protein CASSTHRGDVYTEAFF.

In this sample, this clonotype turned up many times. This chain connects TRBV7-8 to TRBJ2-1; 9 nucleotides match TRBD2. The CDR3 extends over 16 amino acids. V lost 5 bases to trimming and J lost 2 bases; unmatched junction nucleotides: 7. Germline assignment: CDR1 SGHVS and CDR2 FQNEAQ. CDR3 DNA: TGTGCCAGCAGCCCGAATAGCGGGAGTCCCTACAATGAGCAGTTCTTC. As protein: CASSPNSGSPYNEQFF.

This clonotype occurred many times. The rearrangement links TRBV7-2 to TRBJ2-7; TRBD2 matches 8 bases. Germline values: CDR1 SGHTA, CDR2 FQGNSA. Trimming took 7 bases from V and 5 from J; bases not matched to a gene: 10. CDR3 length equals 14 residues. CDR3 region: CASTQGLVRDEQYF. The CDR3 nucleotides read TGTGCCAGCACACAGGGACTAGTTCGCGACGAGCAGTACTTC.

This clonotype was counted a few times. The chain couples TRBV19 to TRBJ1-1, with D possibly matching TRBD1 (6 bases). Trimming took off 6 bases at V and 4 bases at J, with 21 bases between the two ends. The CDR3 contains 16 residues. Germline V gene lookup returns CDR1 LNHDA and CDR2 SQIVND (reference sequence). The CDR3: CASSLNGGRSSTEAFF. The CDR3 DNA sequence: TGTGCCAGTAGCCTGAACGGGGGCCGCTCGTCCACTGAAGCTTTCTTT.

This clonotype appeared many times. The genes are TRBV4-2 and TRBJ2-7; D unclear. The CDR3 extends over 14 amino acids. Trimming removed 4 bases from V and 2 bases from J, with 12 bases in between. CDR1 and CDR2 (germline): LGHNA, YNFKEQ. The CDR3 loop is CASSPGPGTYEQYF. The CDR3 DNA is TGTGCCAGCAGCCCCGGCCCAGGAACCTACGAGCAGTACTTC.

This chain links TRBV2 with TRBJ1-6; D is perhaps TRBD1 (6 bases). This CDR3 spans 15 amino acids. Germline V lookup: CDR1 SNHLY, CDR2 FYNNEI. Between the trimmed V and J ends, which lost 1 base and 7 bases, there was a span of 11 bases. The CDR3 sequence is CASSEEGVGNSPLHF. The CDR3 nucleotides read TGTGCCAGCAGTGAAGAGGGGGTTGGGAATTCACCCCTCCACTTT.

The rearrangement links TRBV6-4 to TRBJ2-1; 9 nucleotides line up with TRBD2. CDR3 size: 15 residues. J lost 5 bases, V lost 0 bases, and 2 bases had no gene match. CDR1 and CDR2 from the germline V gene are MRHNA and SNTAGT. As DNA, the CDR3 is TGTGCCAGCAGTGACTCAGCGGGGGGTAACAATGAGCAGTTCTTC. Its protein is CASSDSAGGNNEQFF.

The chain links TRBV11-2 to TRBJ1-3; D may be TRBD1 (5 bases). The ends were cut back, 5 bases at V and 4 bases at J, with 27 bases in the middle. CDR3 size: 19 residues. Germline CDR1 reads SGHAT; CDR2 reads FQNNGV. CDR3: CASSKSPGGGLSSGNTIYF. CDR3 sequence (DNA): TGTGCCAGCAGCAAATCCCCGGGGGGGGGATTAAGCTCCGGAAACACCATATATTTT.

This clonotype was picked up many times. The V call is TRBV5-1, the J call TRBJ1-6, with D possibly TRBD1 on 6 matching bases. The CDR3 spans 16 residues. CDR1 is SGHRS, CDR2 YFSETQ, per germline. V was cut by 0 bases and J by 10 bases, with 17 bases left in between. CDR3 sequence: CASSLDMGQRNSPLHF. CDR3 sequence (DNA): TGCGCCAGCAGCTTGGACATGGGACAAAGGAACTCACCCCTCCACTTT.